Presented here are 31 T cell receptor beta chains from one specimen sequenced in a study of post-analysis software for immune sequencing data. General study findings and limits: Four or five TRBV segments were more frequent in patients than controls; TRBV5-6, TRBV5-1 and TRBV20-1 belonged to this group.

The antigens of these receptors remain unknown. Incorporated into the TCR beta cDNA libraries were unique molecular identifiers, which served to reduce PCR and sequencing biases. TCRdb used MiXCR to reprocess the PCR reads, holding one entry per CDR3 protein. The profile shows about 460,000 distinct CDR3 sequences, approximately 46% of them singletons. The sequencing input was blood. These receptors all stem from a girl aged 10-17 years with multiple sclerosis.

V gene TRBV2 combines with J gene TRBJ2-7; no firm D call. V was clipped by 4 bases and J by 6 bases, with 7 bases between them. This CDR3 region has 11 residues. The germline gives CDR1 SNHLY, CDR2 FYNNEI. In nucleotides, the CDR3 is TGTGCCAGCAGTGGGGCCACCGAGCAGTACTTC. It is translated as CASSGATEQYF.

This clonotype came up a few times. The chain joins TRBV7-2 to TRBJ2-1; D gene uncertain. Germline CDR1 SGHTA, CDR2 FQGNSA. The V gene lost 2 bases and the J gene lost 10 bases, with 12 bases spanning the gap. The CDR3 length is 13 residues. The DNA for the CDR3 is TGTGCCAGCAGCTTATGGGCGACGAGGGAGCAGTTCTTC. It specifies CASSLWATREQFF.

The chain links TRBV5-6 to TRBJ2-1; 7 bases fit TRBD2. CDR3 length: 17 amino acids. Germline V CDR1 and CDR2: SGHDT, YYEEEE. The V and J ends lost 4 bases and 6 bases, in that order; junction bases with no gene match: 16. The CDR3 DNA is TGTGCCAGCAGCCGTAGACTAGCACATAAAAAGGGCAATGAGCAGTTCTTC. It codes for CASSRRLAHKKGNEQFF.

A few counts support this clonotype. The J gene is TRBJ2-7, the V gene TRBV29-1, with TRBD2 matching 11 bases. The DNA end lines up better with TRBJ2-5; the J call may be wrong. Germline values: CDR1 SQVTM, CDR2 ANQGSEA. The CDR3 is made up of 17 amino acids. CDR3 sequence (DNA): TGCAGCGTTGTCCGGCTACTACTAGCGGGAGCGGGAGAGACCCAGTACTTC. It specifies CSVVRLLLAGAGETQYF.

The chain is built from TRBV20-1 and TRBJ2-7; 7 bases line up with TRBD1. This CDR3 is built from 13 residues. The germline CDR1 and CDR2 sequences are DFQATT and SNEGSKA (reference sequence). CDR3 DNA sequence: TGCAGCGTTTCTTCCGGGACAGTCTACGAGCAGTACTTC. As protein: CSVSSGTVYEQYF.

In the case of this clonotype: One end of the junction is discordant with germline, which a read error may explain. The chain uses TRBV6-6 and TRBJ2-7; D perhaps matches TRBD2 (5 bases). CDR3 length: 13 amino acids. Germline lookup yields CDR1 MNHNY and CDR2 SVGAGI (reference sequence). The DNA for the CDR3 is TGTGCCAGCAGCCCCTCGGGATCCTACGGGCAGTACTTC. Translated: CASSPSGSYGQYF.

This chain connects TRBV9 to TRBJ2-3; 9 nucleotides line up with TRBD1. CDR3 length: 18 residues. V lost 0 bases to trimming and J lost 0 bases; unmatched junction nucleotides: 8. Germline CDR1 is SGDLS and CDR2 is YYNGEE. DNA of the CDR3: TGTGCCAGCAGCGTAGCAATCGGGACAGGGACTAGCACAGATACGCAGTATTTT. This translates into CASSVAIGTGTSTDTQYF.

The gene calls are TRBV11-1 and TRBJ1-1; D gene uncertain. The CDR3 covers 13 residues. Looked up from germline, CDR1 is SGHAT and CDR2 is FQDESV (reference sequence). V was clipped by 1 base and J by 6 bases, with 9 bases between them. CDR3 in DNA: TGTGCCAGCAGCTTAGGGGCAGAACCTGAAGCTTTCTTT. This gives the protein CASSLGAEPEAFF.

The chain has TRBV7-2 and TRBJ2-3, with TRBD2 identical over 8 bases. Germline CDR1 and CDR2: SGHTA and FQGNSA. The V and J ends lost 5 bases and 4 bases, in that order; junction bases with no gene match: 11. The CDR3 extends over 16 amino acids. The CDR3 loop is CASSPRTSPRADTQYF. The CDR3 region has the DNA TGTGCCAGCAGCCCCAGGACTAGCCCGAGGGCAGATACGCAGTATTTT.

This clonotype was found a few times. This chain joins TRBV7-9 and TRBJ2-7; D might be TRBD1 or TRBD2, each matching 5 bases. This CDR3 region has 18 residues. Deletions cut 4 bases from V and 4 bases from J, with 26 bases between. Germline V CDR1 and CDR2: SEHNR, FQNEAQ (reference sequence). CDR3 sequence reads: CASSSTTSRDPGKYEQYF. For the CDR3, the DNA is TGTGCCAGCAGCTCTACCACCAGCCGGGACCCGGGTAAATACGAGCAGTACTTC. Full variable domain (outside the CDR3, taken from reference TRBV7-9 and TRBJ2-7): DTGVSQNPRHKITKRGQNVTFRCDPISEHNRLYWYRQTLGQGPEFLTYFQNEAQLEKSRLLSDRFSAERPKGSFSTLEIQRTEQGDSAMYLCASSSTTSRDPGKYEQYFGPGTRLTVT.

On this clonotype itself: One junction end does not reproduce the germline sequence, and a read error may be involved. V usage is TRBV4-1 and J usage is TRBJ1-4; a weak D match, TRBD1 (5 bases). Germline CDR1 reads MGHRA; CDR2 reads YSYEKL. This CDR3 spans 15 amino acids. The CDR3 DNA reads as TGCGCCAGCAGCCTCCGGGACGGGGATAATGGAAAACTGTTTTTT. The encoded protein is CASSLRDGDNGKLFF.

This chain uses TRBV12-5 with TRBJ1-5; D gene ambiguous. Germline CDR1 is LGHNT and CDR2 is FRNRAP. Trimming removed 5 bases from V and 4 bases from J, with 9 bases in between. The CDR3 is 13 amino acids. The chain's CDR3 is CASGPEWNQPQHF. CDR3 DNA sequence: TGTGCTAGTGGTCCCGAGTGGAATCAGCCCCAGCATTTT.

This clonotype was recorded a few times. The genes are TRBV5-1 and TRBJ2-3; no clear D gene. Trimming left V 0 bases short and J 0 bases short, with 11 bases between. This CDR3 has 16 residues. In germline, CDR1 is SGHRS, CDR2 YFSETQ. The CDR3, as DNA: TGCGCCAGCAGCTTGGCGATGGCTACTAGCACAGATACGCAGTATTTT. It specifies CASSLAMATSTDTQYF.

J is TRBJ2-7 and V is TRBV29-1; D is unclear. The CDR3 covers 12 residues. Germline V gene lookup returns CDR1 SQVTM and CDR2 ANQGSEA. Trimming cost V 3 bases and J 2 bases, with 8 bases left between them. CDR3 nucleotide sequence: TGCAGCGTTGAGGCCAGGCCCTACGAGCAGTACTTC. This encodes CSVEARPYEQYF.

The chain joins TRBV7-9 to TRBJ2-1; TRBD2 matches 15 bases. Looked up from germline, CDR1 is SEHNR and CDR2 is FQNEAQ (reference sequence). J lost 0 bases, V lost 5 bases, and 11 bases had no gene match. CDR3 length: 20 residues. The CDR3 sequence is CASSAPSGTSGRSSYNEQFF. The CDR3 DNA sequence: TGTGCCAGCAGCGCTCCATCCGGGACTAGCGGGAGGAGCTCCTACAATGAGCAGTTCTTC.

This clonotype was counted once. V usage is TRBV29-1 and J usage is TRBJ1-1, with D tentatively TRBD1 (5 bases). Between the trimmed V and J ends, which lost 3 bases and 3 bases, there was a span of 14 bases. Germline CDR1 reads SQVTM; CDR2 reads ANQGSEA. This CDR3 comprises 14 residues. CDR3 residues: CSVEVGLRDTEAFF. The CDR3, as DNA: TGCAGCGTTGAGGTGGGGCTTAGGGACACTGAAGCTTTCTTT.

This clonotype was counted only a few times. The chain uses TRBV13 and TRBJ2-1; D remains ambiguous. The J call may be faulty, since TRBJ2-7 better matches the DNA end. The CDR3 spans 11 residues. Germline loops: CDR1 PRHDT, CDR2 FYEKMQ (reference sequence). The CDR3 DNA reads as TGTGCCAGCAGCCGGCGAGAGGAGCAGTACTTC. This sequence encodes CASSRREEQYF.

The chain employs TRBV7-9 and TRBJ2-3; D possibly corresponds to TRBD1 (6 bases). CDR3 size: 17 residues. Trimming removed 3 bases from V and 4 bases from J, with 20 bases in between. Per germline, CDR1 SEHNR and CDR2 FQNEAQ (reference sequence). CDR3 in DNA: TGTGCCAGCAGCTTTACCGGTGGGACATACGAGGCAGATACGCAGTATTTT. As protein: CASSFTGGTYEADTQYF.

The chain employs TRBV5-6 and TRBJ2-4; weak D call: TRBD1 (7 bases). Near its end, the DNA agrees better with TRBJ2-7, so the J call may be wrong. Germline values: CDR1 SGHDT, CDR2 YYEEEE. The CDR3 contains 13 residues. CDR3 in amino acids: CASSAGQRYEQYF. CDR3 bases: TGTGCCAGCAGCGCGGGACAGCGGTACGAGCAGTACTTC.

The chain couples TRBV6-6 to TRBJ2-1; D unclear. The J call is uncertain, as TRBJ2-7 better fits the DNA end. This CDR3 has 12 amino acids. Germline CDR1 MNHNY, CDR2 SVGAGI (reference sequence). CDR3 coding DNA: TGTGCCAGCAGTCCTCCATACAATGAGCAGTACTTC. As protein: CASSPPYNEQYF.

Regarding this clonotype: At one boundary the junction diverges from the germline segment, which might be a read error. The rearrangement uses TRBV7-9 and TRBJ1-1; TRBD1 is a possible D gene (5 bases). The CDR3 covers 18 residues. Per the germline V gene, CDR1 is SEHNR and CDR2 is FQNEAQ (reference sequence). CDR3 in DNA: TGTGCCAGCAGCCTAGGGGTTGGTTTAGGCAGACTTAACACTGAGGCTTTCTTT. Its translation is CASSLGVGLGRLNTEAFF. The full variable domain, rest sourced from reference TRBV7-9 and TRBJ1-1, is DTGVSQNPRHKITKRGQNVTFRCDPISEHNRLYWYRQTLGQGPEFLTYFQNEAQLEKSRLLSDRFSAERPKGSFSTLEIQRTEQGDSAMYLCASSLGVGLGRLNTEAFFGQGTRLTVV.

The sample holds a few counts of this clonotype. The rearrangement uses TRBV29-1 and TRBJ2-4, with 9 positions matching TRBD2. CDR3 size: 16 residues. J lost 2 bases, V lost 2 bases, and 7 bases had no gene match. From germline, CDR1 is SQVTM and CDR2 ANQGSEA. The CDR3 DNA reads TGCAGCGTTGAAACTGTAGCGGGAGTTCCCAAAAACATTCAGTACTTC. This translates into CSVETVAGVPKNIQYF. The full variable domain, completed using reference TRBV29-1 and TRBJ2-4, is SAVISQKPSRDICQRGTSLTIQCQVDSQVTMMFWYRQQPGQSLTLIATANQGSEATYESGFVIDKFPISRPNLTFSTLTVSNMSPEDSSIYLCSVETVAGVPKNIQYFGAGTRLSVL.

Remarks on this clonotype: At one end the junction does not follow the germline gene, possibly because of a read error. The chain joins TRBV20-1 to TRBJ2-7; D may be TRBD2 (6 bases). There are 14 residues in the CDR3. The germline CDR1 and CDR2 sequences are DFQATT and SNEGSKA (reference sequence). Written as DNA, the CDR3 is TGCAGTGCTAGAGATGCCGGGGACTCCTACGAGCGGTACTTC. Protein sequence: CSARDAGDSYERYF.

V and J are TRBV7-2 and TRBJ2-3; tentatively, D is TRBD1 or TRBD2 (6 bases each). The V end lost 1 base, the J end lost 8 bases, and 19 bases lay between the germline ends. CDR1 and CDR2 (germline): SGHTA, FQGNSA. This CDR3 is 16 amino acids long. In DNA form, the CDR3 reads TGTGCCAGCAGCTTAGGGGGGGCAGGGGAGGTGCGTACGCAGTATTTT. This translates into CASSLGGAGEVRTQYF.

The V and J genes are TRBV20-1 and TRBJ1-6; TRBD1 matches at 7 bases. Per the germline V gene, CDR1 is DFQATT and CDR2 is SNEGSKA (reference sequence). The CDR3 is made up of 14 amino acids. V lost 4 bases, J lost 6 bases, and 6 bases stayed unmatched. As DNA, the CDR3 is TGCAGTGCTACACAGGGGACGGGTAATTCACCCCTCCACTTT. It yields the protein CSATQGTGNSPLHF.

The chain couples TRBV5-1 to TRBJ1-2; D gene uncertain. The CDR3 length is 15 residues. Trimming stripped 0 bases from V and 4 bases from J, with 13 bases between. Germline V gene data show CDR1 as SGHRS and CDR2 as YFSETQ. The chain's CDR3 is CASSLVQTNGYGYTF. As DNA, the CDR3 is TGCGCCAGCAGCTTGGTGCAGACCAATGGCTATGGCTACACCTTC.

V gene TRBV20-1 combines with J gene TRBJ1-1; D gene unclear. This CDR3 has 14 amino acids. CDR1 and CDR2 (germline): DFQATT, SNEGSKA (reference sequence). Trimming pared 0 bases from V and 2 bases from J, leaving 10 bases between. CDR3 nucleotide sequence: TGCAGTGCTAGAGATCCACGACTTAACACTGAAGCTTTCTTT. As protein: CSARDPRLNTEAFF.

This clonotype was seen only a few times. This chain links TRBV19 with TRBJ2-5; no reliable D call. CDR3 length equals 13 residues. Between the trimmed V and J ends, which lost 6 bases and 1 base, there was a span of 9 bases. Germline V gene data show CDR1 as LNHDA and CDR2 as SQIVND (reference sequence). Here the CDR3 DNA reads TGTGCCAGTAGGACCCCAGGCCAAGAGACCCAGTACTTC. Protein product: CASRTPGQETQYF. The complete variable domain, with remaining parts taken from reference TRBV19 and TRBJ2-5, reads DGGITQSPKYLFRKEGQNVTLSCEQNLNHDAMYWYRQDPGQGLRLIYYSQIVNDFQKGDIAEGYSVSREKKESFPLTVTSAQKNPTAFYLCASRTPGQETQYFGPGTRLLVL.

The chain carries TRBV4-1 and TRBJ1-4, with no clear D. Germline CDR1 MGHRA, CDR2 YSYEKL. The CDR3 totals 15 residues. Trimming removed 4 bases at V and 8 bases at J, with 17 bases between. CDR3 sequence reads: CASSPNVQVDEKLFF. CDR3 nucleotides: TGCGCCAGCAGCCCGAATGTCCAGGTTGACGAAAAACTGTTTTTT.

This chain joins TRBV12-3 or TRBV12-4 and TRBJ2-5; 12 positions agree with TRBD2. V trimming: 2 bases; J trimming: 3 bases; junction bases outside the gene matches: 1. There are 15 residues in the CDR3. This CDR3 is CASSLPSGREETQYF. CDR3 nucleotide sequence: TGTGCCAGCAGTTTACCTAGCGGGAGGGAAGAGACCCAGTACTTC.

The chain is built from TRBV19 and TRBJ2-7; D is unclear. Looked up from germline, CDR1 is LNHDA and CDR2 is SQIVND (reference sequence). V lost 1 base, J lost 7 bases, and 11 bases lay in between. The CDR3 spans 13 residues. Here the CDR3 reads CASSIGRNNEQYF. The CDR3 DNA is TGTGCCAGTAGTATAGGACGGAACAATGAGCAGTACTTC.